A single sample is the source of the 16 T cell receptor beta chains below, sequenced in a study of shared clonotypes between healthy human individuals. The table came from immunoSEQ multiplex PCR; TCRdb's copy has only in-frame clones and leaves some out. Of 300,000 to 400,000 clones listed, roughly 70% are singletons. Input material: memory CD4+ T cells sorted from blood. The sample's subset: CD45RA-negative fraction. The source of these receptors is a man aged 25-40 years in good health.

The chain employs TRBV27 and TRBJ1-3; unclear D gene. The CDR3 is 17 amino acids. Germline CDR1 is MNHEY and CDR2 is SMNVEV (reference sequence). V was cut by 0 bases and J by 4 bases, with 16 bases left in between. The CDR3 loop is CASSLSVPSPLGNTIYF. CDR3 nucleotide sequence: TGTGCCAGCAGTTTATCGGTGCCTTCCCCTCTGGGAAACACCATATATTTT.

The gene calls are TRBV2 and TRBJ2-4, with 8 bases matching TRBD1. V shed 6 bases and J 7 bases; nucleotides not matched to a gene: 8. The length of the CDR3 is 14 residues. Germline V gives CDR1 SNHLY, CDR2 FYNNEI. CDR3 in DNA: TGTGCCAGCAGCCTAGGGACAGGCCACAACATTCAGTACTTC. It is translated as CASSLGTGHNIQYF.

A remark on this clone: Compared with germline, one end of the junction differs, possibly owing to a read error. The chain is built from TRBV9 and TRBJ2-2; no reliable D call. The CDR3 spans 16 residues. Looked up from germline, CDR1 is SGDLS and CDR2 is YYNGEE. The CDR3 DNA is TGTGCCAGCGGCGTTGATCACACCTCCAACACCGGGGAGCTGTTTTTT. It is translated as CASGVDHTSNTGELFF.

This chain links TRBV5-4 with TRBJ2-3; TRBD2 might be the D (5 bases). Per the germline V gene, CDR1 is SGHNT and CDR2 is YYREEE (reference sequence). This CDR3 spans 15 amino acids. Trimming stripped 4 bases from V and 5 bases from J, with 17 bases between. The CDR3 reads CASSVGSRAGDTQYF. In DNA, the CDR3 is TGTGCCAGCAGCGTGGGGTCTAGGGCGGGAGATACGCAGTATTTT.

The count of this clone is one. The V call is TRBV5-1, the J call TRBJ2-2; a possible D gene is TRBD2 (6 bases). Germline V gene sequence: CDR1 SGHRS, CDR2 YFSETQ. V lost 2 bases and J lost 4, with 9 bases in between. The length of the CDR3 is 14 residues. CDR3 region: CASSLRGSTGELFF. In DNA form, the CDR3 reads TGCGCCAGCAGCTTACGGGGGTCCACCGGGGAGCTGTTTTTT.

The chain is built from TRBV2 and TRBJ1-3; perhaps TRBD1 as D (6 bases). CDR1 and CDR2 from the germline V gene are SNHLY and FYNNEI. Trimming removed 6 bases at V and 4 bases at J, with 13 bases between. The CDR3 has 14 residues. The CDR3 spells CASRKAGAGNTIYF. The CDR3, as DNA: TGTGCCAGCAGAAAGGCAGGGGCCGGAAACACCATATATTTT.

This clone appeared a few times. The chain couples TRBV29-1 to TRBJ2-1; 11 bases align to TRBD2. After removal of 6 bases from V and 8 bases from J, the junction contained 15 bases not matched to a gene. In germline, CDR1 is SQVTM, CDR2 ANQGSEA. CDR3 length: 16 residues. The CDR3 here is CSVGGIAGGPSDEQFF. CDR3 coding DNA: TGCAGCGTAGGGGGGATAGCGGGAGGGCCCTCGGATGAGCAGTTCTTC.

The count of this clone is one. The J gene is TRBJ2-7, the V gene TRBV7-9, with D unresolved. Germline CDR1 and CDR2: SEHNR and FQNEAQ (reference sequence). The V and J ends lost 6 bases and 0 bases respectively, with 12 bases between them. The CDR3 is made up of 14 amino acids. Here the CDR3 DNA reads TGTGCCAGCAGTTACCCCGGGCTCTCCTACGAGCAGTACTTC. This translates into CASSYPGLSYEQYF. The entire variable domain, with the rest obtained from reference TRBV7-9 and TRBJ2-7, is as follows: DTGVSQNPRHKITKRGQNVTFRCDPISEHNRLYWYRQTLGQGPEFLTYFQNEAQLEKSRLLSDRFSAERPKGSFSTLEIQRTEQGDSAMYLCASSYPGLSYEQYFGPGTRLTVT.

The CDR3 DNA sequence: TGTGCCAGCATTGGAGGAAAAGAGACCCAGTACTTC. This gives the protein CASIGGKETQYF. This sequence joins TRBV9 and TRBJ2-5; TRBD2 might be the D (5 bases). CDR1 and CDR2 from the germline V gene are SGDLS and YYNGEE. The CDR3 spans 12 residues. Trimming took 6 bases from V and 3 from J, leaving 9 bases between them.

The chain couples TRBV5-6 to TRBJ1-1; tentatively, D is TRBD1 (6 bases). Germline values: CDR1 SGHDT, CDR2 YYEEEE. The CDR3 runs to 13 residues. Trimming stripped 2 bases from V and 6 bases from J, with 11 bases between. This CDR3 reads CASSLVDRPEAFF. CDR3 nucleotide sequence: TGTGCCAGCAGCTTAGTAGACAGGCCTGAAGCTTTCTTT.

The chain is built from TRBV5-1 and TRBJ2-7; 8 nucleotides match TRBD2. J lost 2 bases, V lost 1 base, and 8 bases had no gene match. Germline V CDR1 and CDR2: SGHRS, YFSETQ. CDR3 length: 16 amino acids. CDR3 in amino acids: CASSLTGGSGTYEQYF. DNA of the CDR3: TGCGCCAGCAGCTTGACCGGAGGTAGCGGGACCTACGAGCAGTACTTC.

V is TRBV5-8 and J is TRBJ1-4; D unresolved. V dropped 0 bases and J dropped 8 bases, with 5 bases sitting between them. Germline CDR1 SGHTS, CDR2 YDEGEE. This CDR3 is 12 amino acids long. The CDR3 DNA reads TGTGCCAGCAGCTTGGTGGGCGAAAAACTGTTTTTT. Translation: CASSLVGEKLFF.

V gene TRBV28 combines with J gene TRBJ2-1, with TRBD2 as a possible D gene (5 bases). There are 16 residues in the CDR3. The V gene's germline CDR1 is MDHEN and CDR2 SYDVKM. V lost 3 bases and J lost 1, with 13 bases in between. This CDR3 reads CASSFGAASSYNEQFF. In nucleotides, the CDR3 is TGTGCCAGCAGTTTTGGAGCGGCATCATCCTACAATGAGCAGTTCTTC.

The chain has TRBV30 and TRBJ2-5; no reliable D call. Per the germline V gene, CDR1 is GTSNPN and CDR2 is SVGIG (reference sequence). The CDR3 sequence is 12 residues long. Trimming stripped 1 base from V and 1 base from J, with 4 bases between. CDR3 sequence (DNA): TGTGCCTGGAGTGCTCCCCAAGAGACCCAGTACTTC. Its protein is CAWSAPQETQYF.

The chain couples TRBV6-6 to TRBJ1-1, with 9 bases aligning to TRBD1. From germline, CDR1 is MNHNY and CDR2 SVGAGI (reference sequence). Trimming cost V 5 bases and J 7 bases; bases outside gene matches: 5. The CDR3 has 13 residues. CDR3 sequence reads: CASSATGGLEAFF. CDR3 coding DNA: TGTGCCAGCAGTGCGACAGGGGGTCTTGAAGCTTTCTTT.

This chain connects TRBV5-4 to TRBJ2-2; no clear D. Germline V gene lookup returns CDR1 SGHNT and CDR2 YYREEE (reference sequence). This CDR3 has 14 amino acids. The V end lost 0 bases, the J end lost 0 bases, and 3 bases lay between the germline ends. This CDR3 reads CASSLGSNTGELFF. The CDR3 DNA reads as TGTGCCAGCAGCTTGGGATCGAACACCGGGGAGCTGTTTTTT.